This TCR beta chain was profiled in a study of Ad26.COV2.S vaccination and SARS-CoV-2 variants. Study background: COV1001, an Ad26.COV2.S trial, supplied this vaccine-arm donor.

Produced via immunoSEQ multiplex PCR; TCRdb's table is partial and in-frame only. The sample has about 400,000 clones, less than 90% seen once. Treatment in this sample: roughly 20 received Ad26.COV2.S at low or high dose, single or two shots; about 5 received placebo; per-sample allocation not given. Day 63 following the first vaccine or placebo injection was when the samples were taken. An 18-55-year-old adult in Boston served as donor. The CDR3 has 15 residues. Per germline, CDR1 SGHNT and CDR2 YENEEA. Deletions cut 3 bases from V and 0 bases from J, with 11 bases between. Regarding the study as a whole: With respect to non-spike TCR breadth, vaccine and placebo recipients were similar. Analyses of TCR breadth and depth may have underestimated total T cell responses.

This clone was seen once. The antigen remains unidentified. The starting material was peripheral blood, obtained in a trial of Ad26.COV2.S vaccine versus placebo. The chain joins TRBV11-3 to TRBJ2-5; D gene ambiguous. This clonotype was sampled from a person between 18 and 65 years old who received the Ad26.COV2.S COVID-19 vaccine or a placebo. CDR3 in amino acids: CASSLYYGNQETQYF. In DNA, the CDR3 is TGTGCCAGCAGCTTGTACTACGGCAACCAAGAGACCCAGTACTTC. The variable domain in full, with the rest retrieved from reference TRBV11-3 and TRBJ2-5, is EAGVVQSPRYKIIEKKQPVAFWCNPISGHNTLYWYLQNLGQGPELLIRYENEEAVDDSQLPKDRFSAERLKGVDSTLKIQPAELGDSAVYLCASSLYYGNQETQYFGPGTRLLVL.